This T cell receptor beta chain was captured in a study of CD8 T cells in ankylosing spondylitis. The study, taken as a whole, reports: For ankylosing spondylitis blood, a TCR beta motif of 7 to 9 highly homologous variants appeared characteristic. Peripheral blood samples showed relatively rare disease-linked clones, and these clones were CD8+.

TCRdb re-derived calls from the 5' RACE reads in MiXCR, one entry per CDR3 protein. The sample includes roughly 42,000 distinct CDR3 sequences, approximately 2.6% seen only once; the top ten take roughly 4.4%. Trimming removed 3 bases from V and 1 base from J; junction bases left unmatched: 0. The CDR3 has 15 amino acids. Germline V gives CDR1 SGDLS, CDR2 YYNGEE. This clonotype was counted ten times or more. Its antigen is not known. The sample consisted of blood, either unsorted or a sorted T cell fraction (not recorded which). The source of this sequence is a male donor with ankylosing spondylitis or in good health (not recorded which). The chain joins TRBV9 to TRBJ2-3, with 12 bases lining up with TRBD2. The CDR3 here is CASSGTSGGTDTQYF. The CDR3, as DNA: TGTGCCAGCAGCGGGACTAGCGGGGGCACAGATACGCAGTATTTT.